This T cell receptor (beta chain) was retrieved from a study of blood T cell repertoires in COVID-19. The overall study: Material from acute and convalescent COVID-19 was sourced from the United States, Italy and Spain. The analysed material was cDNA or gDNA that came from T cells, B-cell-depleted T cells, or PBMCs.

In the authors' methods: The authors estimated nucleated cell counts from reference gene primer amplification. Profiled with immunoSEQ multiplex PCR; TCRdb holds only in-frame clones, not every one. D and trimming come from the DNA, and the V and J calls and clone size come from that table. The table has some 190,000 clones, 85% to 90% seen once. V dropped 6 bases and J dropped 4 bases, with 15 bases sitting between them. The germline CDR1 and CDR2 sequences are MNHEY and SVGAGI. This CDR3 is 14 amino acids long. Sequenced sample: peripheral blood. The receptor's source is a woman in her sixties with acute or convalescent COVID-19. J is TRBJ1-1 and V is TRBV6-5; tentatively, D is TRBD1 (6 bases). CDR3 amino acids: CASRLTGRGTEAFF. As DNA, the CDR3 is TGTGCCAGCAGACTAACAGGGAGGGGCACTGAAGCTTTCTTT.